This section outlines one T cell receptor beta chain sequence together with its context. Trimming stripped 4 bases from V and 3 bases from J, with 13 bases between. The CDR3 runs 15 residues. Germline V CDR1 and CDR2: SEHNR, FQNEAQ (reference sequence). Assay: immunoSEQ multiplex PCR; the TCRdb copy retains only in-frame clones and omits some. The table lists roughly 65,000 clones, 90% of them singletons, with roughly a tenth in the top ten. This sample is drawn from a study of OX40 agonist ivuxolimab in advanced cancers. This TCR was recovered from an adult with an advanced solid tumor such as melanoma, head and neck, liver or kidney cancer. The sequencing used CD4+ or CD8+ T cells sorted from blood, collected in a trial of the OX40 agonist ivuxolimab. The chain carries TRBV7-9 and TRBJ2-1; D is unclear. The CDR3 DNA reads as TGTGCCAGCAGCTCCCCCTCCACCGACTACAATGAGCAGTTCTTC. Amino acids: CASSSPSTDYNEQFF.